These T cell receptor beta chains were read from a single sample in a study of beta chain features in type 1 diabetes. Measured with immunoSEQ multiplex PCR; TCRdb has only the in-frame clones, and not every one. The sample shows roughly 330,000 clones, approximately 9.9% of them seen only once. Sequencing was done on a sample of naive CD4+ T cells from blood. The origin of the receptors is a woman under 40 in good health. Each CDR3 is given with its conserved first and last residue. A D gene is named only where the DNA matches it firmly. Rows give clone size only sometimes, using once, few, many, or a class for an expanded clone.

cdr3_nt: TGTGCCACTACTGGGCAGGGGTCCCTCTTTAGCACAGATACGCAGTATTTT
cdr3_aa: CATTGQGSLFSTDTQYF
v_call: TRBV28
cdr3_length: 17
clone_size: few
j_call: TRBJ2-3
d_call: -

cdr3_nt: TGTGCCAGCTCGGCGGACTCGAGCTATGGCTACACCTTC
cdr3_aa: CASSADSSYGYTF
v_call: TRBV18
cdr3_length: 13
clone_size: few
j_call: TRBJ1-2
d_call: -

cdr3_nt: TGCGCCAGCAGCCCAAGACAGGGGAGCACAGATACGCAGTATTTT
cdr3_aa: CASSPRQGSTDTQYF
v_call: TRBV5-1
cdr3_length: 15
clone_size: few
j_call: TRBJ2-3
d_call: TRBD1

cdr3_nt: TGTGCCAGCAGCCCGGACAGGGGGCCCCCCTACGAGCAGTACTTC
cdr3_aa: CASSPDRGPPYEQYF
v_call: TRBV5-4
cdr3_length: 15
clone_size: few
j_call: TRBJ2-7
d_call: TRBD1

cdr3_nt: TGTGCCAGCAGTGGCGGGACAGGTCTTTTAGAGCAGTACTTC
cdr3_aa: CASSGGTGLLEQYF
v_call: TRBV25-1
cdr3_length: 14
clone_size: -
j_call: TRBJ2-7
d_call: TRBD1

cdr3_nt: TGTGCCAGTAGTCGTACTAGCGGACCTTACAATGAGCAGTTCTTC
cdr3_aa: CASSRTSGPYNEQFF
v_call: TRBV19
cdr3_length: 15
clone_size: -
j_call: TRBJ2-1
d_call: TRBD2

cdr3_nt: TGTGCCAGCAGTGAGCTGGCGGGAGGGCTAGATGAGCAGTTCTTC
cdr3_aa: CASSELAGGLDEQFF
v_call: TRBV2
cdr3_length: 15
clone_size: few
j_call: TRBJ2-1
d_call: TRBD2

cdr3_nt: TGCGCCAGCAGCCAAGTATGGGACAAGGGATGGGATGAGCAGTTCTTC
cdr3_aa: CASSQVWDKGWDEQFF
v_call: TRBV4-1
cdr3_length: 16
clone_size: -
j_call: TRBJ2-1
d_call: -

cdr3_nt: TGTGCCAGCAGAGGGAGGGTAAAGGGCTACACCTTC
cdr3_aa: CASRGRVKGYTF
v_call: TRBV2
cdr3_length: 12
clone_size: few
j_call: TRBJ1-2
d_call: -

cdr3_nt: TGTGCCAGCTCTCCGGGGATCTATGGCTACACCTTC
cdr3_aa: CASSPGIYGYTF
v_call: TRBV18
cdr3_length: 12
clone_size: few
j_call: TRBJ1-2
d_call: -

cdr3_nt: TGTGCCAGTAGCGGACCAAACCGTGAGCAGTTCTTC
cdr3_aa: CASSGPNREQFF
v_call: TRBV28
cdr3_length: 12
clone_size: -
j_call: TRBJ2-1
d_call: -

cdr3_nt: TGTGCCAGCAGCCCAAGCGGGGCGAGCTACGAGCAGTACTTC
cdr3_aa: CASSPSGASYEQYF
v_call: TRBV7-9
cdr3_length: 14
clone_size: -
j_call: TRBJ2-7
d_call: TRBD2

cdr3_nt: TGTGCCAGCAGCTCAGAGGGGGCTTCTACCTACGAGCAGTACTTC
cdr3_aa: CASSSEGASTYEQYF
v_call: TRBV7-8
cdr3_length: 15
clone_size: few
j_call: TRBJ2-7
d_call: TRBD1

cdr3_nt: TGTGCCAGCAGTTCTCAGGGGGATGAGCAGCCCCAGCATTTT
cdr3_aa: CASSSQGDEQPQHF
v_call: TRBV6-6
cdr3_length: 14
clone_size: few
j_call: TRBJ1-5
d_call: TRBD1

cdr3_nt: TGTGCCTGGACTAGCGGGACGACCTCCTACGAGCAGTACTTC
cdr3_aa: CAWTSGTTSYEQYF
v_call: TRBV30
cdr3_length: 14
clone_size: few
j_call: TRBJ2-7
d_call: TRBD2

cdr3_nt: TGTGCCAGCAGCTGGGGACAGGGGAGCGGGGAGCTGTTTTTT
cdr3_aa: CASSWGQGSGELFF
v_call: TRBV11-2
cdr3_length: 14
clone_size: -
j_call: TRBJ2-2
d_call: TRBD1

cdr3_nt: TGTGCCAGCAGTTATCAATCCTACGAGCAGTACTTC
cdr3_aa: CASSYQSYEQYF
v_call: TRBV6-5
cdr3_length: 12
clone_size: few
j_call: TRBJ2-7
d_call: -

cdr3_nt: TGTGCCAGCAGCTTAGATCGCGGGCAGTTCTTC
cdr3_aa: CASSLDRGQFF
v_call: TRBV11-2
cdr3_length: 11
clone_size: few
j_call: TRBJ2-1
d_call: -

cdr3_nt: TGCAGCGTAGAGAGGGGACAGGGATTTGACAATGAGCAGTTCTTC
cdr3_aa: CSVERGQGFDNEQFF
v_call: TRBV29-1
cdr3_length: 15
clone_size: few
j_call: TRBJ2-1
d_call: TRBD1

cdr3_nt: TGTGCCAGCAGCGAGTGGACTAGCGGACCAGATACGCAGTATTTT
cdr3_aa: CASSEWTSGPDTQYF
v_call: TRBV7-2
cdr3_length: 15
clone_size: -
j_call: TRBJ2-3
d_call: TRBD2

cdr3_nt: TGTGCCAGTAGCCCGACTAGCGGGTCCAATGAGCAGTTCTTC
cdr3_aa: CASSPTSGSNEQFF
v_call: TRBV19
cdr3_length: 14
clone_size: few
j_call: TRBJ2-1
d_call: TRBD2

cdr3_nt: TGTGCCAGTAGGGAGGACAGTAAACTGTACTTC
cdr3_aa: CASREDSKLYF
v_call: TRBV19
cdr3_length: 11
clone_size: -
j_call: TRBJ2-5
d_call: -

cdr3_nt: TGTGCCAGCTCACCACCGACTAGCGGGAGTACCGGGGAGCTGTTTTTT
cdr3_aa: CASSPPTSGSTGELFF
v_call: TRBV18
cdr3_length: 16
clone_size: once
j_call: TRBJ2-2
d_call: TRBD2

cdr3_nt: TGTGCCAGTAGTATGGGTACAAGGGGCCGGGACAATGAGCAGTTCTTC
cdr3_aa: CASSMGTRGRDNEQFF
v_call: TRBV19
cdr3_length: 16
clone_size: few
j_call: TRBJ2-1
d_call: -

cdr3_nt: TGTGCCAGCTCACTGGGACTAGCGGGAACGGATGAGCAGTTCTTC
cdr3_aa: CASSLGLAGTDEQFF
v_call: TRBV18
cdr3_length: 15
clone_size: few
j_call: TRBJ2-1
d_call: TRBD2

cdr3_nt: TGTGCCAGCATCCCCCATCTAGCGGCTAACACCGGGGAGCTGTTTTTT
cdr3_aa: CASIPHLAANTGELFF
v_call: TRBV2
cdr3_length: 16
clone_size: -
j_call: TRBJ2-2
d_call: TRBD2

cdr3_nt: TGTGCCACCAGCAGAGATCTAGACCCGAGCTCCTACGAGCAGTACTTC
cdr3_aa: CATSRDLDPSSYEQYF
v_call: TRBV15
cdr3_length: 16
clone_size: -
j_call: TRBJ2-7
d_call: -

cdr3_nt: TGTGCCAGCACTTCAGGACAGGAGTACGAGCAGTACTTC
cdr3_aa: CASTSGQEYEQYF
v_call: TRBV28
cdr3_length: 13
clone_size: few
j_call: TRBJ2-7
d_call: TRBD1

cdr3_nt: TGTGCCAGCAGCCGGACTAGCGGCACCTACAATGAGCAGTTCTTC
cdr3_aa: CASSRTSGTYNEQFF
v_call: TRBV9
cdr3_length: 15
clone_size: -
j_call: TRBJ2-1
d_call: TRBD2

cdr3_nt: TGTGCCAGCAGAACTACCGGGACAGGGTCTCATGGCTACACCTTC
cdr3_aa: CASRTTGTGSHGYTF
v_call: TRBV27
cdr3_length: 15
clone_size: few
j_call: TRBJ1-2
d_call: TRBD1

cdr3_nt: TGTGCCAGCAGCCTACCGGGACTAGCAGCTGATACGCAGTATTTT
cdr3_aa: CASSLPGLAADTQYF
v_call: TRBV7-2
cdr3_length: 15
clone_size: -
j_call: TRBJ2-3
d_call: TRBD2

cdr3_nt: TGCGCCAGCAGGCGGCGGGGTCTAGGATCCTACAATGAGCAGTTCTTC
cdr3_aa: CASRRRGLGSYNEQFF
v_call: TRBV5-1
cdr3_length: 16
clone_size: -
j_call: TRBJ2-1
d_call: -

cdr3_nt: TGCGCCAGCAAACATGGGGCATACGAGCAGTACTTC
cdr3_aa: CASKHGAYEQYF
v_call: TRBV23-1
cdr3_length: 12
clone_size: -
j_call: TRBJ2-7
d_call: -

cdr3_nt: TGCAGCGTTGACTCGGGGTTCGGCGGGGAGCTGTTTTTT
cdr3_aa: CSVDSGFGGELFF
v_call: TRBV29-1
cdr3_length: 13
clone_size: few
j_call: TRBJ2-2
d_call: -

cdr3_nt: TGTGCCAGCAGCTCGGGGTTTATCTACAATGAGCAGTTCTTC
cdr3_aa: CASSSGFIYNEQFF
v_call: TRBV6-6
cdr3_length: 14
clone_size: -
j_call: TRBJ2-1
d_call: -

cdr3_nt: TGCAGCGTTGAAAAGTCGACTTGGGGACTCGGCTACACCTTC
cdr3_aa: CSVEKSTWGLGYTF
v_call: TRBV29-1
cdr3_length: 14
clone_size: few
j_call: TRBJ1-2
d_call: -

cdr3_nt: TGTGCCAGCAGCAATATGGGCGGGTACTACAATGAGCAGTTCTTC
cdr3_aa: CASSNMGGYYNEQFF
v_call: TRBV7-3
cdr3_length: 15
clone_size: few
j_call: TRBJ2-1
d_call: -

cdr3_nt: TGCAGCGTTGTACCGCCGGGAGCGTATGGCTACACCTTC
cdr3_aa: CSVVPPGAYGYTF
v_call: TRBV29-1
cdr3_length: 13
clone_size: few
j_call: TRBJ1-2
d_call: -

cdr3_nt: TGTGCCAGTGGCGAAGGGGGAGATTTCTACGAGCAGTACTTC
cdr3_aa: CASGEGGDFYEQYF
v_call: TRBV2
cdr3_length: 14
clone_size: few
j_call: TRBJ2-7
d_call: -

cdr3_nt: TGTGCCAGTAGTACCACAGGAGCAGATACGCAGTATTTT
cdr3_aa: CASSTTGADTQYF
v_call: TRBV19
cdr3_length: 13
clone_size: few
j_call: TRBJ2-3
d_call: -

cdr3_nt: TGCAGCGTGGAAGGCGGGACCGCTAACTATGGCTACACCTTC
cdr3_aa: CSVEGGTANYGYTF
v_call: TRBV29-1
cdr3_length: 14
clone_size: -
j_call: TRBJ1-2
d_call: -

cdr3_nt: TGTGCCAGTAGTATCGGAGGGGCCTACAATGAGCAGTTCTTC
cdr3_aa: CASSIGGAYNEQFF
v_call: TRBV19
cdr3_length: 14
clone_size: -
j_call: TRBJ2-1
d_call: -

cdr3_nt: TGCGCCAGCAGCGAGGGACAGGGTGTGGATGGCTACACCTTC
cdr3_aa: CASSEGQGVDGYTF
v_call: TRBV5-1
cdr3_length: 14
clone_size: few
j_call: TRBJ1-2
d_call: TRBD1

cdr3_nt: TGTGCCAGCAGCTCGGGCGGGAGCGACCACAATGAGCAGTTCTTC
cdr3_aa: CASSSGGSDHNEQFF
v_call: TRBV7-3
cdr3_length: 15
clone_size: -
j_call: TRBJ2-1
d_call: TRBD2